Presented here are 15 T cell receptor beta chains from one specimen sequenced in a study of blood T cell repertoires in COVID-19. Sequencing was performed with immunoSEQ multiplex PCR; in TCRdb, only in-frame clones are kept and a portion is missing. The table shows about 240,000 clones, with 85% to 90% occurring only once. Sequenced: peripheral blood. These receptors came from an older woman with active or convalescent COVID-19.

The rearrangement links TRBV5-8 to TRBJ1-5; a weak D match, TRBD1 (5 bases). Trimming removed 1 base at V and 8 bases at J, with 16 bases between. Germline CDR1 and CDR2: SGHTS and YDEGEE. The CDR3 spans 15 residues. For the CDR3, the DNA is TGTGCCAGCAGCTTGTTGAATCCAGGGATTGAGCCCCAGCATTTT. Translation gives CASSLLNPGIEPQHF.

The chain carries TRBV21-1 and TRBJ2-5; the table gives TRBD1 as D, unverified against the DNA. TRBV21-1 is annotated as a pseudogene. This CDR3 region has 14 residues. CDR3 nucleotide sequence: TGTGCCAGCACGCAAAAGGGGTTGCTGGAGACCCAGTACTTC. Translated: CASTQKGLLETQYF.

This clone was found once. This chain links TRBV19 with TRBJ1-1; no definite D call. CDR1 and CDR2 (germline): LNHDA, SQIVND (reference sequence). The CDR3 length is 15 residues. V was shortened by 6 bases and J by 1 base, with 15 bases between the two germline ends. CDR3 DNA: TGTGCCAGTAGGAAGCCGGCAGGAGGGAACACTGAAGCTTTCTTT. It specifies CASRKPAGGNTEAFF. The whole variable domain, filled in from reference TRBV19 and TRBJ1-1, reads DGGITQSPKYLFRKEGQNVTLSCEQNLNHDAMYWYRQDPGQGLRLIYYSQIVNDFQKGDIAEGYSVSREKKESFPLTVTSAQKNPTAFYLCASRKPAGGNTEAFFGQGTRLTVV.

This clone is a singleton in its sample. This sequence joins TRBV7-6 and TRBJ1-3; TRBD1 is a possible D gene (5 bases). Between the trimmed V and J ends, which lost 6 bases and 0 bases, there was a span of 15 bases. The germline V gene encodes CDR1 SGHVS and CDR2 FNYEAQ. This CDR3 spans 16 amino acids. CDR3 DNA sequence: TGTGCCAGCAGACGTGGGTTAGACAGCTCTGGAAACACCATATATTTT. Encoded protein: CASRRGLDSSGNTIYF.

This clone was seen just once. The CDR3 DNA reads TGTGCCAGCCGGGACACTTACGAGCAGTACTTC. Translating gives CASRDTYEQYF. The gene calls are TRBV2 and TRBJ2-7; D is perhaps TRBD1 (6 bases). This CDR3 has 11 amino acids. V lost 8 bases and J 4 bases, leaving 9 bases between the germline ends. Germline V gives CDR1 SNHLY, CDR2 FYNNEI.

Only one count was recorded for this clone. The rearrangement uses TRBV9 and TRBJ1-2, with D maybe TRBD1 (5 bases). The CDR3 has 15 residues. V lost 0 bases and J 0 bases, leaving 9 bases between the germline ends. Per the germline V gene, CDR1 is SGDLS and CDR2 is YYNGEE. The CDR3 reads CASSVVDTPNYGYTF. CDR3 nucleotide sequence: TGTGCCAGCAGCGTAGTGGACACACCTAACTATGGCTACACCTTC.

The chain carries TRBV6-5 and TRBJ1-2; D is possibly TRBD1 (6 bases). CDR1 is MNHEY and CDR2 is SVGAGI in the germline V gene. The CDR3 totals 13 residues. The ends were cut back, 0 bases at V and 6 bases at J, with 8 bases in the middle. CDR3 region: CASSYSGGDGYTF. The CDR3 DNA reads TGTGCCAGCAGTTACTCAGGGGGAGATGGCTACACCTTC.

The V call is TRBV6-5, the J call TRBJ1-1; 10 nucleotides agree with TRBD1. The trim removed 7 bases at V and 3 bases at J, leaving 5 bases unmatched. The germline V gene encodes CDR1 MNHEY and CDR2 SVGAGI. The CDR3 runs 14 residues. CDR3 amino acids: CASTSGQGYTEAFF. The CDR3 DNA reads TGTGCCAGCACATCGGGACAGGGGTACACTGAAGCTTTCTTT.

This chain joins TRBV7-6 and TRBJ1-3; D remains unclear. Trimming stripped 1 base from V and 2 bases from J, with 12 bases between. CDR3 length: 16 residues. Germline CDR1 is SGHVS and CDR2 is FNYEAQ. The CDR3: CASSLVRSVPGNTIYF. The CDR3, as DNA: TGTGCCAGCAGCTTAGTCCGTTCCGTTCCTGGAAACACCATATATTTT.

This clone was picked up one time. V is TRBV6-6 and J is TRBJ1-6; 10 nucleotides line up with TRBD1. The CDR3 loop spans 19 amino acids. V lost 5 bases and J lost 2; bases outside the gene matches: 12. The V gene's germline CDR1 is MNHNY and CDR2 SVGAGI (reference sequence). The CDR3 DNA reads TGTGCCAGCAGTCAAAGGACAGGGGGAACAAACCCCTATAATTCACCCCTCCACTTT. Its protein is CASSQRTGGTNPYNSPLHF.

The CDR3 nucleotides read TGCGCCAGCAGCTCGGGGACAGGGAGCTCCTATAATTCACCCCTCCACTTT. It encodes CASSSGTGSSYNSPLHF. The gene calls are TRBV5-1 and TRBJ1-6; 9 positions match TRBD1. This CDR3 contains 17 residues. V gave up 3 bases and J gave up 0 bases; unmatched junction bases: 4. Germline CDR1 is SGHRS and CDR2 is YFSETQ. Drawing the rest from reference TRBV5-1 and TRBJ1-6, the complete variable domain is KAGVTQTPRYLIKTRGQQVTLSCSPISGHRSVSWYQQTPGQGLQFLFEYFSETQRNKGNFPGRFSGRQFSNSRSEMNVSTLELGDSALYLCASSSGTGSSYNSPLHFGNGTRLTVT.

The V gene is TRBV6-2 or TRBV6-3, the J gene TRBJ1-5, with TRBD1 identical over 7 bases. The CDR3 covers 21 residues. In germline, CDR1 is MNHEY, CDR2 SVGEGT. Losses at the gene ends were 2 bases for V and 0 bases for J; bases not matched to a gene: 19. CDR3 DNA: TGTGCCAGCAGTTACCTACGATCCCGGACAGGAGGGCCAGATAGCAATCAGCCCCAGCATTTT. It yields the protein CASSYLRSRTGGPDSNQPQHF.

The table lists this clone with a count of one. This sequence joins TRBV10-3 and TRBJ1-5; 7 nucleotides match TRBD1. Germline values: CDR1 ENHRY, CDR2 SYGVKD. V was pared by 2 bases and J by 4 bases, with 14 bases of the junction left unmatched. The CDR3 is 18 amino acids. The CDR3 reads CAISEIASAGGLNQPQHF. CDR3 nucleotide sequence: TGTGCCATCAGTGAGATTGCCTCGGCAGGGGGATTAAATCAGCCCCAGCATTTT.

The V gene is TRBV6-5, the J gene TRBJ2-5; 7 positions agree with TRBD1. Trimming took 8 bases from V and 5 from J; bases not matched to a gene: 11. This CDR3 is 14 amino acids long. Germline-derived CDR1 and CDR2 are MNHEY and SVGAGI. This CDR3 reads CASCLDRSRETQYF. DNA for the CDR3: TGTGCCAGCTGTTTGGACAGGTCTAGGGAGACCCAGTACTTC.

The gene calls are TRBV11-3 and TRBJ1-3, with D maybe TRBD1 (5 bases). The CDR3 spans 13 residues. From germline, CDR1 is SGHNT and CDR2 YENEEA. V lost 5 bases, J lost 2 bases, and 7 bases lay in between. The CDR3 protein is CASSGGAGNTIYF. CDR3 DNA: TGTGCCAGCAGCGGAGGGGCTGGAAACACCATATATTTT.